This is a list of T cell receptor beta chains from one sample in a study of T cell responses to AZD1222 COVID-19 vaccine. Profiling relied on immunoSEQ multiplex PCR, and the TCRdb table lists in-frame clones only, not all of them. Of 150,000 to 200,000 clones listed, roughly 90% are singletons. Sequenced material: peripheral blood, taken on day 0 of AZD1222 vaccination. These receptors came from an adult in good health. Both conserved end residues are trimmed from each CDR3.

J gene: TRBJ1-3
V gene: TRBV18
CDR3 length: 11
CDR3 protein: ASRASIGNTIY

J gene: TRBJ2-5
V gene: TRBV15
CDR3 length: 11
CDR3 protein: ATSRPSRKTQY

J gene: TRBJ2-6
V gene: TRBV28
CDR3 length: 15
CDR3 protein: ASRSFGTIPGANVLT

J gene: TRBJ2-5
V gene: TRBV11-2
CDR3 length: 16
CDR3 protein: ASSSFPGTSGGEETQY

J gene: TRBJ2-2
V gene: TRBV28
CDR3 length: 11
CDR3 protein: ASSFGGIGELF

J gene: TRBJ1-5
V gene: TRBV3-1/TRBV3-2
CDR3 length: 11
CDR3 protein: ASSEVLGQPQH

J gene: TRBJ1-3
V gene: TRBV30
CDR3 length: 15
CDR3 protein: AWSVRDRVMSGNTIY

J gene: TRBJ2-5
V gene: TRBV25-1
CDR3 length: 13
CDR3 protein: ASSHGGAGKETQY

J gene: TRBJ1-5
V gene: TRBV7-6
CDR3 length: 12
CDR3 protein: ASSLRQGGQPQH

J gene: TRBJ2-2
V gene: TRBV5-5
CDR3 length: 10
CDR3 protein: ASSLDGGELF

J gene: TRBJ1-1
V gene: TRBV28
CDR3 length: 19
CDR3 protein: ASSLFIGFTLTGGAEPEAF

J gene: TRBJ1-4
V gene: TRBV7-9
CDR3 length: 12
CDR3 protein: ASSTGTDNEKLF

J gene: TRBJ1-5
V gene: TRBV4-2
CDR3 length: 13
CDR3 protein: ASSPYTGGNQPQH

J gene: TRBJ2-5
V gene: TRBV7-2
CDR3 length: 13
CDR3 protein: ASSLRRGGRETQY

J gene: TRBJ2-1
V gene: TRBV18
CDR3 length: 17
CDR3 protein: ASSQTEVAGEGAYNEQF

J gene: TRBJ2-1
V gene: TRBV9
CDR3 length: 12
CDR3 protein: ASSIGQIANEQF

J gene: TRBJ1-1
V gene: TRBV6-6
CDR3 length: 10
CDR3 protein: AALRENTEAF

J gene: TRBJ2-2
V gene: TRBV15
CDR3 length: 15
CDR3 protein: ATSRDKFTVGPGELF

J gene: TRBJ2-7
V gene: TRBV6-6
CDR3 length: 12
CDR3 protein: ASSYGGDPYEQY

J gene: TRBJ2-7
V gene: TRBV4-1
CDR3 length: 15
CDR3 protein: ASSPGLAGAISYEQY

J gene: TRBJ2-1
V gene: TRBV6-5
CDR3 length: 14
CDR3 protein: ASSYEAAGTYNEQF

J gene: TRBJ2-3
V gene: TRBV10-3
CDR3 length: 12
CDR3 protein: ATGRLAGTDTQY